This T cell receptor (beta chain) was observed in a study of identical twins. Germline V gives CDR1 SGHTA, CDR2 FQGNSA. This CDR3 comprises 14 residues. V shed 2 bases and J shed 4 bases, with 11 bases lying between them. Notes on the study in general: Alpha sequences that were out-of-frame and twin-shared showed an excess of low generation probability.

TCRdb re-called the 5' RACE reads with MiXCR, one entry per CDR3 protein. Counted here are 500,000 to 600,000 distinct CDR3 sequences, around 20% occurring once; the ten biggest clones make up about 0.91%. Worth noting for this clonotype: Its antigen is unidentified.

Separately, the same data were catalogued under a study of T cells expressing NK-cell markers. That work adds: It was sorted CD3+CD56-NKG2C+, CD3+CD56+NKG2C- and CD3+CD56+NKG2C+ T cells that provided the TCR beta repertoires.

This receptor was identified in a woman aged 18-29 years in good health. Specimen: CD4+ T cells sorted from blood. The chain carries TRBV7-2 and TRBJ1-1; D is unclear. Here the CDR3 DNA reads TGTGCCAGCAGCTTAAGGAGTTCGACCACTGAAGCTTTCTTT. This translates into CASSLRSSTTEAFF.